These 3 T cell receptor beta chains were all obtained from the same sample, sequenced in a study of shared clonotypes between healthy human individuals. Assay: immunoSEQ multiplex PCR; the TCRdb copy retains only in-frame clones and omits some. The data contain over 750,000 clones, 90% to 97% of them seen just once; the ten biggest clones take up less than 0.25%. Cells designated naive CD8 were CD45RO-negative and were positively selected for CCR7, with terminally differentiated effector memory CD45RA+ cells excluded. The sample consisted of naive CD8+ T cells sorted from blood. These receptors originate from a young man in good health.

The J gene is TRBJ2-4, the V gene TRBV7-9; D not certain. This CDR3 spans 14 amino acids. The germline V gene encodes CDR1 SEHNR and CDR2 FQNEAQ (reference sequence). Trimming left V 7 bases short and J 0 bases short, with 10 bases between. CDR3 nucleotide sequence: TGTGCCAGCACCCACGCGGTAGCCAAAAACATTCAGTACTTC. Translated: CASTHAVAKNIQYF.

The chain uses TRBV7-6 and TRBJ2-3, with D hard to call. Germline-derived CDR1 and CDR2 are SGHVS and FNYEAQ. V was trimmed by 3 bases and J by 5 bases, leaving 12 bases between them. The CDR3 is 14 amino acids. CDR3 in amino acids: CASSFSEFGDTQYF. CDR3 coding DNA: TGTGCCAGCAGCTTCTCGGAGTTCGGAGATACGCAGTATTTT.

This clone appeared a single time. The chain combines TRBV6-6 with TRBJ2-2, with a tentative D call TRBD2 (5 bases). Looked up from germline, CDR1 is MNHNY and CDR2 is SVGAGI (reference sequence). This CDR3 region has 15 residues. V was trimmed by 2 bases and J by 13 bases, leaving 20 bases between them. CDR3 nucleotides: TGTGCCAGCAGTTACGTTAGCAGTTCACCCGAGGGGCTGTTTTTT. This encodes CASSYVSSSPEGLFF.